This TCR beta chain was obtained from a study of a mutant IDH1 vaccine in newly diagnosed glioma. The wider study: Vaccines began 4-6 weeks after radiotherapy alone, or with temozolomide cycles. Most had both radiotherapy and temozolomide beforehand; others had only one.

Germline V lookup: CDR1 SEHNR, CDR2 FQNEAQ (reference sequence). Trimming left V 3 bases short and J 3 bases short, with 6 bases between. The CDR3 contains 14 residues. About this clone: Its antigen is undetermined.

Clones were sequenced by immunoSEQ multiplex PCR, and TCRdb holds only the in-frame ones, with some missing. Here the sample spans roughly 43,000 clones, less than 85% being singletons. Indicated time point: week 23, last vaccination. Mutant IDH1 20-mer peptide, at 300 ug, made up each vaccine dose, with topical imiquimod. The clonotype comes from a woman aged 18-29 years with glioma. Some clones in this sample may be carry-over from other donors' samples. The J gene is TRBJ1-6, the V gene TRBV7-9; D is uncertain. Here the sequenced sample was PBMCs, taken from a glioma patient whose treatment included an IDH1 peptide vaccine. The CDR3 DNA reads TGTGCCAGCAGCTTCGAGGGCTATAATTCACCCCTCCACTTT. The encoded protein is CASSFEGYNSPLHF.